This is a list of T cell receptor beta chains from one sample in a study of blood T cell repertoires in COVID-19. The protocol was immunoSEQ multiplex PCR, while the TCRdb copy is restricted to in-frame clones and leaves out a portion. Of around 130,000 clones listed, almost 85% are singletons. Sequencing used PBMCs or T cells enriched from blood (not recorded which). The receptor source for this set is a woman between 50 and 59 years old with acute COVID-19. Each CDR3 is given without its conserved first and last residue. A D gene is named only where the DNA matches it firmly.

V gene,J gene,D gene,CDR3 protein
TRBV18,TRBJ2-1,NA,ASSPGSGSNEQF
TRBV4-2,TRBJ1-1,TRBD1,ASSQDLRDSEAF
TRBV20-1,TRBJ1-1,NA,SVGRGVEAF
TRBV6-4,TRBJ2-1,TRBD1,ASSDTQGSGYNEQF
TRBV15,TRBJ2-2,NA,ATSSSGDGTGELF
TRBV3-1/TRBV3-2,TRBJ2-3,NA,ASIGGRHTDTQY
TRBV28,TRBJ2-3,NA,ASSLTGPRTDTQY
TRBV10-1,TRBJ2-7,NA,ASRNSRDTYEQY
TRBV6-5,TRBJ1-2,TRBD1,ASRGQGNYGYT
TRBV6-4,TRBJ2-2,TRBD1,ASSEQGTLNTGELF
TRBV29-1,TRBJ2-1,TRBD2,SVQLLAGAQNEQF
TRBV5-6,TRBJ1-6,NA,ASSRTGRGSYNSPLH
TRBV6-5,TRBJ2-1,NA,ASSLTGLTYNEQF
TRBV5-4,TRBJ1-6,NA,ASSLGVGGNSPLH
TRBV7-7,TRBJ2-5,NA,ASSSPEGTPGFETQY
TRBV7-3,TRBJ2-3,TRBD2,ASSRGLAGADTQY
TRBV30,TRBJ1-1,TRBD1,AWSVGQGAGEAF
TRBV11-2,TRBJ2-2,TRBD2,ASSRLASNTGELF
TRBV13,TRBJ2-1,NA,ASSFAGLNEQF
TRBV25-1,TRBJ1-2,TRBD1,ASSDPGTESYGYT
TRBV7-8,TRBJ2-7,NA,ASSHWLRDSAYEQY
TRBV7-9,TRBJ2-7,TRBD1,ASSLQGARTEQY
TRBV5-1,TRBJ2-4,TRBD2,ASTVGTSANLNIQY
TRBV4-1,TRBJ1-2,NA,ASSQDELGRGPVDGYT
TRBV7-3,TRBJ2-3,NA,ASSPHTDSFMN
TRBV5-1,TRBJ2-1,NA,ASSPNDNEQF
TRBV4-1,TRBJ2-1,TRBD2,ASSQQLPGLAGGSSYNEQF
TRBV12-5,TRBJ2-1,TRBD2,ASGESGLAYNEQF
TRBV6-5,TRBJ2-5,TRBD2,ASSTGTSGGETQY
TRBV5-1,TRBJ1-5,NA,ASSLEGRDNQPQH
TRBV24-1,TRBJ2-3,TRBD2,ATSERTSGRATDTQY
TRBV11-3,TRBJ2-7,NA,ASSTDQSSYEQY
TRBV11-2,TRBJ2-2,NA,ASSLVAAATTGELF
TRBV5-1,TRBJ2-7,NA,ASSLGVHEQY
TRBV7-9,TRBJ2-1,NA,ASSLGRGEQF
TRBV5-1,TRBJ1-2,NA,ASSPDRYGYT
TRBV7-8,TRBJ1-5,NA,ASSLEGDQPQH
TRBV27,TRBJ2-1,TRBD2,ASSRGKGLAESEQF
TRBV4-3,TRBJ2-1,NA,ASSQSGYSYNEQF
TRBV11-3,TRBJ2-1,NA,ASSLGTSLF
TRBV6-1,TRBJ2-3,NA,ASSDRQDTQY
TRBV3-1/TRBV3-2,TRBJ1-5,NA,ASSPQQGAEQPQH
TRBV5-1,TRBJ2-1,TRBD2,ASSLTAGAYNEQF
TRBV10-2,TRBJ2-2,TRBD2,ASSVIAGGPGELF
TRBV28,TRBJ2-7,NA,ASSFRAAHYEQY
TRBV4-3,TRBJ2-7,TRBD1,ASSQGQSGTGLYEQY
TRBV5-6,TRBJ2-5,TRBD2,ASSLGLAGVETQY